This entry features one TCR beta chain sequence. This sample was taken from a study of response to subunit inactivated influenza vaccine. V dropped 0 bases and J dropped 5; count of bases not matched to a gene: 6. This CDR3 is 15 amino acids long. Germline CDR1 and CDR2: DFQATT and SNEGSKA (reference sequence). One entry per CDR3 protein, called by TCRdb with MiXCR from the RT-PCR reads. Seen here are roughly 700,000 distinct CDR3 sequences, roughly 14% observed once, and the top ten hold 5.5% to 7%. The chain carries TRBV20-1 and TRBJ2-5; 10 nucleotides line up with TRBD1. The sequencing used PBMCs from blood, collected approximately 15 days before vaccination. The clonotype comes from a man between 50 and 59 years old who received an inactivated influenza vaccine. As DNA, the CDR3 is TGCAGTGCTAGAGACCGGGACAGGGGAGGGGAGACCCAGTACTTC. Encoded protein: CSARDRDRGGETQYF.